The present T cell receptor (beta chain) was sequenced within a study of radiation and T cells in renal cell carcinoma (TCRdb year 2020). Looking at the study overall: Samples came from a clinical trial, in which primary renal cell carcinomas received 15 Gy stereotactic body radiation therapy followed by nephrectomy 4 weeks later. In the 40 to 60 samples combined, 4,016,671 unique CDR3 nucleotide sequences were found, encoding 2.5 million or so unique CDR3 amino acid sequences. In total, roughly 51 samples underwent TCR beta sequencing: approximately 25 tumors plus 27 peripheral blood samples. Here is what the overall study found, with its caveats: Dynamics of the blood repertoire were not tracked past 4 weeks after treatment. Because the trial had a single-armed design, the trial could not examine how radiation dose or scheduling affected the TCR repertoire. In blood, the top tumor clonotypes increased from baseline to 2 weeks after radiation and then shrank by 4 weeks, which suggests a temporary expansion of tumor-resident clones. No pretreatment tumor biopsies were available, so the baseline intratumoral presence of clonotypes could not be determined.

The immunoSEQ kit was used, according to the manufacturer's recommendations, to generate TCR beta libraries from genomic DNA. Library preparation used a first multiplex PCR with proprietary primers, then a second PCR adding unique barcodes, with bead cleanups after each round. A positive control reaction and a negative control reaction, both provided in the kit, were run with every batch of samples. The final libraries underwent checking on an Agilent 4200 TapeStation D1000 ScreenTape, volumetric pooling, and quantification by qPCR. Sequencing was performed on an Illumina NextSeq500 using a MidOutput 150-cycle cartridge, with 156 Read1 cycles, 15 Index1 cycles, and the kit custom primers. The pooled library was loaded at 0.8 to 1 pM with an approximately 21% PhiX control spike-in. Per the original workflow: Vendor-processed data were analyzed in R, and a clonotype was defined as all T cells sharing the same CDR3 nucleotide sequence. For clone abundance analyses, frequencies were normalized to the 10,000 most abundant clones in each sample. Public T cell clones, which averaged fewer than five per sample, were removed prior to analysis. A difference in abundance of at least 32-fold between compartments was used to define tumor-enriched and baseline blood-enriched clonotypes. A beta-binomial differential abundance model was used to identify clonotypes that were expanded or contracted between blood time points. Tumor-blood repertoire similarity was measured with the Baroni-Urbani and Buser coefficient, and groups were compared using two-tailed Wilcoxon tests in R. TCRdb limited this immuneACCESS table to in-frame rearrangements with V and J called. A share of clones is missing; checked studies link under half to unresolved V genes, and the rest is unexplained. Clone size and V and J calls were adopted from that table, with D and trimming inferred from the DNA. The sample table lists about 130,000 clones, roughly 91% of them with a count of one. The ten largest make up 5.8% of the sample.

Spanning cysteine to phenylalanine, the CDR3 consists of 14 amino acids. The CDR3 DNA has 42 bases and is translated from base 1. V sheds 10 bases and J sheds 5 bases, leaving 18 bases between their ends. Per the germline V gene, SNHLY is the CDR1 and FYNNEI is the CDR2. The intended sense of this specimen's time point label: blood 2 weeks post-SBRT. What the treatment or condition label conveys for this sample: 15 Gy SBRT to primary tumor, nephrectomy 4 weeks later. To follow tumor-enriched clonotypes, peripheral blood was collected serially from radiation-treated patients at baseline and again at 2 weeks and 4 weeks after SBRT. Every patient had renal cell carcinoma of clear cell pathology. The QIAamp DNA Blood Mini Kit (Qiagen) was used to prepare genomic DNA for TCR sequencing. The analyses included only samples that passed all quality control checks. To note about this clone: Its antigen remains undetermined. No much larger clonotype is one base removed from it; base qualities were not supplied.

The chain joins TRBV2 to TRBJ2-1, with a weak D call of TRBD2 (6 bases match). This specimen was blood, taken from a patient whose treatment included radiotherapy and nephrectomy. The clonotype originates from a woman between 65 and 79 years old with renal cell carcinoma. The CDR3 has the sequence CATGRGVYNNEQFF. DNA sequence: TGTGCCACCGGACGCGGGGTCTATAACAATGAGCAGTTCTTC.